Presented here are 25 T cell receptor beta chains from one specimen sequenced in a study of T cells in Graves' hyperthyroidism and ophthalmopathy. Amplification of TCR beta CDR3 regions used RNA as the template. A first-round RT-PCR of the TCR CDR3 used the HTBI primer set. TCRdb ran MiXCR on the multiplex PCR reads and lists one entry per CDR3 protein. The sample lists 470,000 or so distinct CDR3 sequences; about 20% were seen once. The sequenced sample consisted of blood. The receptors originated from a man younger than 30 with Graves' hyperthyroidism.

This clonotype was counted at least ten times. The chain has TRBV2 and TRBJ2-2; 11 nucleotides align to TRBD2. Germline V lookup: CDR1 SNHLY, CDR2 FYNNEI. Trimming at V came to 6 bases and at J to 0 bases, leaving 0 bases not matched to a gene. The CDR3 runs to 15 residues. The CDR3 sequence is CASRLAGANTGELFF. In DNA, the CDR3 is TGTGCCAGCAGACTAGCGGGGGCGAACACCGGGGAGCTGTTTTTT.

Ten or more counts support this clonotype. The J gene is TRBJ1-1, the V gene TRBV12-3 or TRBV12-4; D is ambiguous. V was clipped by 1 base and J by 0 bases, with 9 bases between them. The CDR3 is 15 amino acids. The CDR3 sequence is CASSLEVQVNTEAFF. The CDR3 nucleotides read TGTGCCAGCAGTTTAGAGGTTCAGGTGAACACTGAAGCTTTCTTT.

The chain employs TRBV12-3 or TRBV12-4 and TRBJ1-2, with D possibly TRBD1 on 5 matching bases. This CDR3 spans 14 amino acids. V was shortened by 6 bases and J by 4 bases, with 15 bases between the two germline ends. The CDR3 region is CASSSRVLSYGYTF. In DNA form, the CDR3 reads TGTGCCAGCAGCAGCAGGGTCCTTAGCTATGGCTACACCTTC.

This clonotype appeared many times. This chain connects TRBV2 to TRBJ1-3; D is perhaps TRBD1 (5 bases). Germline V gives CDR1 SNHLY, CDR2 FYNNEI. The CDR3 spans 14 residues. V lost 1 base to trimming and J lost 2 bases, with 6 bases between them. In nucleotides, the CDR3 is TGTGCCAGCAGTGAAGGGGGGACTGGAAACACCATATATTTT. Encoded protein: CASSEGGTGNTIYF.

This clonotype was found many times. The gene calls are TRBV2 and TRBJ1-3; D gene unclear. CDR3 length: 11 residues. The ends were cut back, 6 bases at V and 4 bases at J, with 4 bases in the middle. The germline CDR1 and CDR2 sequences are SNHLY and FYNNEI. Here the CDR3 DNA reads TGTGCCAGCAGGAAGGGAAACACCATATATTTT. Encoded protein: CASRKGNTIYF.

This clonotype was counted many times. The chain uses TRBV7-9 and TRBJ2-7; perhaps D is TRBD1 or TRBD2 (5 bases each). The CDR3 extends over 15 amino acids. The V and J ends lost 8 bases and 6 bases respectively, with 23 bases between them. The V gene's germline CDR1 is SEHNR and CDR2 FQNEAQ (reference sequence). The CDR3 DNA follows: TGTGCCAGCTCTTCCCGTAGGGACCGCCTCGGCGAGCAGTACTTC. Amino acid sequence: CASSSRRDRLGEQYF.

This clonotype was seen more than once but under ten times. CDR3 bases: TGTGCCAGCAGCTTACAGGGGACGGCTGGGGCCAACGTCCTGACTTTC. Its protein is CASSLQGTAGANVLTF. The V and J genes are TRBV7-8 and TRBJ2-6; D is perhaps TRBD1 (6 bases). Germline lookup yields CDR1 SGHVS and CDR2 FQNEAQ. V was clipped by 2 bases and J by 2 bases, with 10 bases between them. The length of the CDR3 is 16 residues.

The table lists this clonotype with many counts. The V and J genes are TRBV6-1 and TRBJ1-1, with TRBD1 as a possible D gene (5 bases). V gave up 1 base and J gave up 5 bases, with 14 bases separating them. The CDR3 runs to 15 residues. Per germline, CDR1 MNHNS and CDR2 SASEGT. The CDR3 loop reads CASSEDRGGTTEAFF. The CDR3 coding sequence is TGTGCCAGCAGTGAAGATCGTGGGGGAACGACTGAAGCTTTCTTT.

The chain carries TRBV25-1 and TRBJ2-5, with no clear D. Germline loops: CDR1 MGHDK, CDR2 SYGVNS. CDR3 length: 14 amino acids. Deletions cut 6 bases from V and 2 bases from J, with 13 bases between. The CDR3 loop is CASRYKETQETQYF. The DNA for the CDR3 is TGTGCCAGCAGATATAAGGAAACACAAGAGACCCAGTACTTC.

This clonotype was counted many times. V and J are TRBV19 and TRBJ1-2; no clear D gene. V gave up 7 bases and J gave up 2 bases, with 17 bases separating them. In germline, CDR1 is LNHDA, CDR2 SQIVND (reference sequence). The CDR3 has 15 residues. The CDR3 nucleotides read TGTGCCAGTACCCCCCCTGGGAACAGCAACTATGGCTACACCTTC. Its protein product is CASTPPGNSNYGYTF.

This clonotype was seen ten or more times. The genes are TRBV12-3 or TRBV12-4 and TRBJ1-4; 9 bases are a match to TRBD1. The CDR3 spans 14 residues. After removal of 5 bases from V and 5 bases from J, the junction contained 3 bases not matched to a gene. The CDR3 coding sequence is TGTGCCAGCAGTATGACAGGGGGGAATGAAAAACTGTTTTTT. It codes for CASSMTGGNEKLFF.

This clonotype was counted a few times. The chain is built from TRBV2 and TRBJ2-5; D is unresolved. CDR1 is SNHLY and CDR2 is FYNNEI in the germline V gene. Trimming took off 3 bases at V and 14 bases at J, with 16 bases between the two ends. The CDR3 covers 12 residues. Written as DNA, the CDR3 is TGTGCCAGCAGTGAGCAGGCTTTCTCCTCTTACTTC. Its translation: CASSEQAFSSYF.

The chain combines TRBV6-1 with TRBJ1-2; D uncertain. Trimming took off 2 bases at V and 7 bases at J, with 14 bases between the two ends. Germline values: CDR1 MNHNS, CDR2 SASEGT. This CDR3 has 14 residues. The CDR3 region has the DNA TGTGCCAGCAGTGAATTGTGGGGAGTTGGTGGCTACACCTTC. This translates into CASSELWGVGGYTF.

V is TRBV12-3 or TRBV12-4 and J is TRBJ2-5, with 8 bases matching TRBD1. The CDR3 has 17 residues. Trimming removed 7 bases from V and 1 base from J; junction bases left unmatched: 14. The CDR3 DNA reads as TGTGCCAGCACCCTCCGCCGGGGACAGGCGAGCCAAGAGACCCAGTACTTC. It specifies CASTLRRGQASQETQYF.

This clonotype was counted ten times or more. CDR3 amino acids: CASSRRTVAKNIQYF. The CDR3 coding sequence is TGTGCCAGCAGCCGCCGGACAGTAGCCAAAAACATTCAGTACTTC. The rearrangement links TRBV12-3 or TRBV12-4 to TRBJ2-4; TRBD1 is a possible D gene (6 bases). This CDR3 has 15 amino acids. Between the trimmed V and J ends, which lost 6 bases and 0 bases, there was a span of 12 bases.

In this sample, this clonotype turned up many times. This sequence joins TRBV28 and TRBJ1-4; D is possibly TRBD1 (6 bases). V lost 6 bases and J lost 2, with 10 bases in between. Per the germline V gene, CDR1 is MDHEN and CDR2 is SYDVKM. The CDR3 has 14 amino acids. CDR3 sequence (DNA): TGTGCCAGCAGAAAGGGGGTGACTAATGAAAAACTGTTTTTT. Amino acids: CASRKGVTNEKLFF.

This clonotype was detected ten times or more. The chain employs TRBV20-1 and TRBJ1-1; 7 bases match TRBD1. Germline lookup yields CDR1 DFQATT and CDR2 SNEGSKA (reference sequence). With V trimmed by 5 bases and J by 3 bases, 6 bases remained unmatched. This CDR3 is 13 amino acids long. CDR3: CSASVTGDTEAFF. The CDR3 DNA reads TGCAGTGCTTCGGTCACAGGGGACACTGAAGCTTTCTTT.

V is TRBV9 and J is TRBJ1-2; D is unclear. The V gene lost 5 bases and the J gene lost 0 bases, with 8 bases spanning the gap. The CDR3 extends over 13 amino acids. Germline values: CDR1 SGDLS, CDR2 YYNGEE. The CDR3 region has the DNA TGTGCCAGCAGAGATCCAGCTAACTATGGCTACACCTTC. Translating gives CASRDPANYGYTF.

J is TRBJ1-1 and V is TRBV12-3 or TRBV12-4; TRBD1 aligns across 10 bases. V gave up 7 bases and J gave up 5 bases; unmatched junction bases: 10. The CDR3 loop spans 15 amino acids. This CDR3 reads CASNLLGQGGTEAFF. CDR3 nucleotide sequence: TGTGCCAGCAACCTCCTCGGACAGGGGGGGACTGAAGCTTTCTTT.

Comment on this clonotype: A read error may produce the germline difference seen at one junction end. This chain links TRBV19 with TRBJ2-5; 8 nucleotides agree with TRBD1. The CDR3 spans 15 residues. Germline V gene sequence: CDR1 LNHDA, CDR2 SQIVND (reference sequence). CDR3: CASILGGTGQETQYF. The CDR3 region has the DNA TGCGCCAGTATTTTGGGTGGGACAGGCCAAGAGACCCAGTACTTC.

On this clonotype itself: This may arise from a read error, as a much more abundant clone is one base away. The conserved closing phenylalanine or tryptophan is absent in this CDR3, likely reflecting a read error. This chain joins TRBV4-1 and TRBJ1-1; possible D gene TRBD1, 5 bases. Trimming left V 4 bases short and J 2 bases short, with 11 bases between. Germline assignment: CDR1 MGHRA and CDR2 YSYEKL. The CDR3 is 14 residues long. This CDR3 is CASSRIGANTEAFV. CDR3 nucleotides: TGCGCCAGCAGCCGTATCGGGGCTAACACTGAAGCTTTCGTT.

This clonotype was counted at least ten times. The V and J genes are TRBV28 and TRBJ1-1; D is perhaps TRBD1 (5 bases). The CDR3 length is 16 residues. CDR1 is MDHEN and CDR2 is SYDVKM in the germline V gene. Deletions cut 7 bases from V and 0 bases from J, with 18 bases between. The CDR3 spells CASIQVGLGVNTEAFF. The CDR3 nucleotides read TGTGCCAGCATCCAGGTGGGGCTGGGGGTGAACACTGAAGCTTTCTTT.

The chain is built from TRBV5-1 and TRBJ2-5, with 13 bases identical to TRBD2. This CDR3 is 16 amino acids long. The germline V gene encodes CDR1 SGHRS and CDR2 YFSETQ. Losses at the gene ends were 4 bases for V and 4 bases for J; bases not matched to a gene: 7. This CDR3 reads CASSGRTSGGRETQYF. DNA for the CDR3: TGCGCCAGCAGCGGACGGACTAGCGGGGGCCGAGAGACCCAGTACTTC.

This clonotype was seen repeatedly, ten times or more. This sequence joins TRBV12-3 or TRBV12-4 and TRBJ1-3; no firm D call. V was pared by 6 bases and J by 0 bases, with 15 bases between. CDR3 length equals 16 residues. CDR3 DNA sequence: TGTGCCAGCAGCGAACGTACGGGCGACTCTGGAAACACCATATATTTT. Amino acids: CASSERTGDSGNTIYF.

As DNA, the CDR3 is TGTGCCAGCAGCCAAGAGAGATTCGGGAGGAAAGAGACCCAGTACTTC. Its translation: CASSQERFGRKETQYF. The chain employs TRBV14 and TRBJ2-5; 7 bases align to TRBD2. Looked up from germline, CDR1 is SGHDN and CDR2 is FVKESK. The CDR3 totals 16 residues. Trimming cost V 0 bases and J 3 bases; bases outside gene matches: 7.